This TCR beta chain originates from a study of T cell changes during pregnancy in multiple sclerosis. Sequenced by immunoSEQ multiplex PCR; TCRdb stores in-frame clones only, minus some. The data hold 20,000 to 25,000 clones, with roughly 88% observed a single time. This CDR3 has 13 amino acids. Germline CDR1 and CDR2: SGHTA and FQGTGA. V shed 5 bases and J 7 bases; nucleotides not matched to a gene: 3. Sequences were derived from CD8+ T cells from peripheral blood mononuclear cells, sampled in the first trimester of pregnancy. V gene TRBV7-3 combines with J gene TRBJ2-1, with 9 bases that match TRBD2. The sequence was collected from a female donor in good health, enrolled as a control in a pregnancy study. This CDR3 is CASSPSGGNEQFF. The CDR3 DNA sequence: TGTGCCAGCAGCCCGAGCGGGGGGAATGAGCAGTTCTTC.